This T cell receptor (beta chain) was profiled in a study of T cell repertoires in cytomegalovirus infection. The overall study: Shared public TCR beta signatures pointed to both CMV infection and a matching HLA type.

V lost 2 bases and J lost 7, with 15 bases in between. Germline CDR1 reads SGHNT; CDR2 reads YENEEA. The CDR3 has 15 amino acids. As regards this clonotype: Its antigen remains unknown.

Broader study findings: Cumulative frequency of public TCR beta families picked out carriers of CMV plus the relevant HLA. HLA-C-restricted TCR beta clonotypes specific for CMV led the ex vivo response.

From the reads, TCRdb called clonotypes with MiXCR, one entry per CDR3 protein. This sample has approximately 700,000 distinct CDR3 sequences, with 35% found just once. The sequence was obtained from a human donor in good health (CMV status not recorded). Some clones in this sample may be carry-over from other donors' samples. Sequencing was done on a sample of PBMCs. The chain carries TRBV11-3 and TRBJ2-1; D is perhaps TRBD2 (6 bases). DNA of the CDR3: TGTGCCAGCAGCTTAAGGCTGGGTGCGGGAAATGAGCAGTTCTTC. Its translation is CASSLRLGAGNEQFF.